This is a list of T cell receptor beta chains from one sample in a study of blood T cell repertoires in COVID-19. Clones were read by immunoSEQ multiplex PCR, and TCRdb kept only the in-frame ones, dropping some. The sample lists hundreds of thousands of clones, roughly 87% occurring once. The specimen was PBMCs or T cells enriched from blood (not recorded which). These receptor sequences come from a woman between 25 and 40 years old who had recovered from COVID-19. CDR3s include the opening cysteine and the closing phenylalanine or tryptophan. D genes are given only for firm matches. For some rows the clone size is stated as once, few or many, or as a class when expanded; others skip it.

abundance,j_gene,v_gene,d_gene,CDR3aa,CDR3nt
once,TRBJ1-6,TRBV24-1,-,CATRNLILTGTKTYNSPLHF,TGTGCCACCAGGAACTTAATACTGACCGGGACAAAAACATATAATTCACCCCTCCACTTT
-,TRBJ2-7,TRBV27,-,CASSKSSARTSYEQYF,TGTGCCAGCAGTAAGTCTAGCGCAAGGACCTCCTACGAGCAGTACTTC
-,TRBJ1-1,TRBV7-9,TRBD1,CAVRAGGEAFF,TGTGCCGTCCGGGCAGGGGGCGAAGCTTTCTTT
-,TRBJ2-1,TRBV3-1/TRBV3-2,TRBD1,CASSQRTGGYNEQFF,TGTGCCAGCAGCCAAAGGACAGGGGGCTACAATGAGCAGTTCTTC
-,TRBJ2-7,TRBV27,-,CASRKQSTHYEQYF,TGTGCCAGCAGGAAACAGTCCACCCACTACGAGCAGTACTTC
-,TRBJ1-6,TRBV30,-,CAWRGASYGSPLHF,TGTGCCTGGAGAGGGGCCTCCTACGGTTCACCCCTCCACTTT
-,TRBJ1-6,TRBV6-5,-,CASSPGLGFNSPLHF,TGTGCCAGCAGTCCGGGACTGGGGTTTAATTCACCCCTCCACTTT
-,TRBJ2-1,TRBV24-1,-,CATSDLARYNEQFF,TGTGCCACCAGTGATTTAGCCCGCTACAATGAGCAGTTCTTC
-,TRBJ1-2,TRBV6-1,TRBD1,CASSERQGAYGYTF,TGTGCCAGCAGTGAGAGACAGGGGGCCTATGGCTACACCTTC
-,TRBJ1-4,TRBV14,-,CASSRGGAATNEKLFF,TGTGCCAGCAGCCGGGGGGGGGCCGCAACTAATGAAAAACTGTTTTTT
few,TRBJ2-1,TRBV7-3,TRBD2,CASSRGPAGGSSYNEQFF,TGTGCCAGCAGCCGCGGACCAGCGGGAGGAAGCTCCTACAATGAGCAGTTCTTC
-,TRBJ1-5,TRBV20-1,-,CSAADGEPQHF,TGCAGTGCGGCCGACGGGGAACCCCAGCATTTT
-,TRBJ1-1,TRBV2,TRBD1,CASSEGDSLNTEAFF,TGTGCCAGCAGTGAAGGGGACAGCTTGAACACTGAAGCTTTCTTT